Listed below are T cell receptor beta chains from one sample, sequenced in a study of T cell responses to AZD1222 COVID-19 vaccine. The repertoire was sequenced with immunoSEQ multiplex PCR; TCRdb's copy has only in-frame clones and lacks some. This sample has around 100,000 clones, with approximately 88% found just once. The starting material was peripheral blood, obtained on day 0 of AZD1222 vaccination. These TCRs come from an adult in good health. Both conserved end residues are trimmed from each CDR3.

V: TRBV5-1
J: TRBJ2-2
CDR3: ASSLQGEDTGELF

V: TRBV19
J: TRBJ2-6
CDR3: ASSIAGHVSGANVLT

V: TRBV2
J: TRBJ2-5
CDR3: ASNLARSEGGQY

V: TRBV6-2/TRBV6-3
J: TRBJ1-1
CDR3: ASSYSLAEAF

V: TRBV5-1
J: TRBJ1-2
CDR3: ASSLVGDPYRAYGYT

V: TRBV4-2
J: TRBJ2-2
CDR3: ASSQGVEGANGELF

V: TRBV10-1
J: TRBJ1-5
CDR3: ASRPPGRRNWPQH

V: TRBV29-1
J: TRBJ2-7
CDR3: SVAGQGGLEQY

V: TRBV7-2
J: TRBJ2-5
CDR3: ASSLGGLQETQY

V: TRBV2
J: TRBJ2-3
CDR3: ASSESRGVGDTQY

V: TRBV5-1
J: TRBJ1-3
CDR3: ASSPGVAGNTIY

V: TRBV28
J: TRBJ1-5
CDR3: ASSPSSNQPQH

V: TRBV6-5
J: TRBJ1-5
CDR3: ASSREMGQPQH

V: TRBV5-1
J: TRBJ1-2
CDR3: ASSLQLDYGYT

V: TRBV9
J: TRBJ1-3
CDR3: ASSATIGGSSGNTIY

V: TRBV14
J: TRBJ1-4
CDR3: ASSHTASNEKLF

V: TRBV6-5
J: TRBJ2-6
CDR3: ASLPGGSGANVLT

V: TRBV29-1
J: TRBJ2-1
CDR3: SVDRDGFTYNEQF

V: TRBV6-6
J: TRBJ2-1
CDR3: AGGQSSYNEQF

V: TRBV6-2/TRBV6-3
J: TRBJ1-1
CDR3: ASRPSTGGGHTEAF

V: TRBV6-6
J: TRBJ1-1
CDR3: ASRGVGSMNTEAF

V: TRBV6-5
J: TRBJ1-5
CDR3: ASSYGGQLI

V: TRBV29-1
J: TRBJ2-5
CDR3: SVGDLTGQETQY

V: TRBV6-6
J: TRBJ2-6
CDR3: ASSYSSSGANVLT

V: TRBV28
J: TRBJ1-3
CDR3: ASIKASGNTIY

V: TRBV19
J: TRBJ1-5
CDR3: ASNPRDSLNQPQH

V: TRBV7-8
J: TRBJ2-5
CDR3: ASSLVPQETQY

V: TRBV28
J: TRBJ2-7
CDR3: ASSQGFYEQY

V: TRBV3-1/TRBV3-2
J: TRBJ1-6
CDR3: ASSQGQVNSPLH

V: TRBV10-2
J: TRBJ2-7
CDR3: ASSRQPSTYEQY

V: TRBV28
J: TRBJ1-1
CDR3: ASRPGQGRRGTEAF

V: TRBV15
J: TRBJ2-7
CDR3: ATSRPIGQGYEQY

V: TRBV7-9
J: TRBJ2-7
CDR3: ASSKQQGIRHEQY

V: TRBV4-2
J: TRBJ2-7
CDR3: ASSQGQGAIDEQY

V: TRBV6-1
J: TRBJ2-5
CDR3: ASSEASGGQETQY

V: TRBV9
J: TRBJ1-1
CDR3: ASSPDQGGRTAF

V: TRBV7-3
J: TRBJ2-3
CDR3: ASSWRGPGTDTQY

V: TRBV28
J: TRBJ1-5
CDR3: ASSFMSNQPQH

V: TRBV7-2
J: TRBJ1-1
CDR3: ASSFQTGGLTEAF

V: TRBV19
J: TRBJ2-7
CDR3: ASSVDFQGVYEQY

V: TRBV9
J: TRBJ1-3
CDR3: ASSPEAFAGNTIY

V: TRBV28
J: TRBJ1-2
CDR3: ASSPGGTGNYGYT

V: TRBV7-8
J: TRBJ2-2
CDR3: ASSRAGGGTGELF

V: TRBV27
J: TRBJ1-5
CDR3: ASSLLGSNQPQH

V: TRBV6-1
J: TRBJ2-1
CDR3: ASSESYRAPF

V: TRBV7-2
J: TRBJ1-2
CDR3: ASSLQDTYGYT

V: TRBV5-1
J: TRBJ2-1
CDR3: ASSLALAGVNEQF

V: TRBV7-9
J: TRBJ2-7
CDR3: ASSLVRTGSVEQY

V: TRBV7-7
J: TRBJ2-7
CDR3: ASSAAPGQGNEQY

V: TRBV19
J: TRBJ1-1
CDR3: ASTLDRGPAF